The 18 T cell receptor beta chains below all came from one sample that was sequenced in a study of cytomegalovirus exposure and HLA in healthy donors. The PCR ran on 60 Vbeta and 13 Jbeta primers. Clones were read by immunoSEQ multiplex PCR, and TCRdb kept only the in-frame ones, dropping some. The top ten hold roughly 0.45% of the sample, which has approximately 250,000 clones, 78% seen once. Sample: PBMCs. The origin of the receptors is a boy aged 5 to 17 in good health and CMV-seronegative.

J is TRBJ2-7 and V is TRBV4-2; D is perhaps TRBD2 (6 bases). The germline gives CDR1 LGHNA, CDR2 YNFKEQ. Trimming took 5 bases from V and 0 from J, leaving 8 bases between them. The CDR3 sequence is 13 residues long. For the CDR3, the DNA is TGTGCCAGCAGCTCGGACTACTCCTACGAGCAGTACTTC. Amino acids: CASSSDYSYEQYF.

The genes are TRBV5-4 and TRBJ2-2; weak D call: TRBD1 (5 bases). Per germline, CDR1 SGHNT and CDR2 YYREEE (reference sequence). The CDR3 is 14 residues long. The germline V and J ends were trimmed by 4 bases and 7 bases, with 14 bases remaining between them. The DNA of the CDR3 is TGTGCCAGCAGCATAACTCCAGGGATCGGGGAGCTGTTTTTT. Residues: CASSITPGIGELFF.

The chain recombines TRBV6-6 with TRBJ2-4, with a weak D call TRBD2 (6 bases). The CDR3 loop spans 12 amino acids. Germline assignment: CDR1 MNHNY and CDR2 SVGAGI (reference sequence). Trimming cost V 6 bases and J 10 bases, with 13 bases left between them. The CDR3 reads CASSSEGRIQYF. CDR3 DNA: TGTGCCAGCAGCTCAGAGGGGAGGATTCAGTACTTC.

V is TRBV30 and J is TRBJ1-4, with 7 bases identical to TRBD1. Trimming at V came to 1 base and at J to 0 bases, leaving 5 bases not matched to a gene. Germline CDR1 reads GTSNPN; CDR2 reads SVGIG (reference sequence). This CDR3 spans 16 amino acids. CDR3 loop: CAWSGRRGSTNEKLFF. The DNA of the CDR3 is TGTGCCTGGAGTGGACGCAGGGGGTCAACTAATGAAAAACTGTTTTTT. The full variable domain, rest sourced from reference TRBV30 and TRBJ1-4, is SQTIHQWPATLVQPVGSPLSLECTVEGTSNPNLYWYRQAAGRGLQLLFYSVGIGQISSEVPQNLSASRPQDRQFILSSKKLLLSDSGFYLCAWSGRRGSTNEKLFFGSGTQLSVL.

The V and J genes are TRBV7-6 and TRBJ2-7, with no clear D. The germline V and J ends were trimmed by 5 bases and 2 bases, with 13 bases remaining between them. In germline, CDR1 is SGHVS, CDR2 FNYEAQ. This CDR3 comprises 14 residues. DNA for the CDR3: TGTGCCAGCAGCCTCAGCGAATACACCTACGAGCAGTACTTC. Translation gives CASSLSEYTYEQYF.

The V gene is TRBV7-2, the J gene TRBJ2-1; TRBD2 matches at 8 bases. J was trimmed by 7 bases and V by 6 bases; bases with no gene match: 8. Per germline, CDR1 SGHTA and CDR2 FQGNSA. The CDR3 covers 14 residues. The CDR3 sequence is CASRHSGSINEQFF. In DNA, the CDR3 is TGTGCCAGCAGACACAGCGGGAGTATAAATGAGCAGTTCTTC.

J is TRBJ1-2 and V is TRBV2; 10 bases align to TRBD1. The length of the CDR3 is 13 residues. Per germline, CDR1 SNHLY and CDR2 FYNNEI. V was clipped by 0 bases and J by 10 bases; unmatched bases: 2. DNA of the CDR3: TGTGCCAGCAGTGAAGCGGACAGGGGGGACTACACCTTC. Translated, it gives CASSEADRGDYTF.

The chain recombines TRBV15 with TRBJ1-6; D possibly corresponds to TRBD1 (5 bases). Germline CDR1 is LNHNV and CDR2 is YYDKDF (reference sequence). CDR3 size: 16 residues. V was clipped by 0 bases and J by 9 bases, with 15 bases between them. The CDR3 sequence: CATSRDSGAEGSPLHF. For the CDR3, the DNA is TGTGCCACCAGCAGAGATAGCGGGGCTGAGGGTTCACCCCTCCACTTT. The full variable domain, its missing parts supplied by reference TRBV15 and TRBJ1-6, is DAMVIQNPRYQVTQFGKPVTLSCSQTLNHNVMYWYQQKSSQAPKLLFHYYDKDFNNEADTPDNFQSRRPNTSFCFLDIRSPGLGDTAMYLCATSRDSGAEGSPLHFGNGTRLTVT.

The genes are TRBV6-5 and TRBJ2-1; the D gene is possibly TRBD1 (6 bases). The CDR3 sequence is 12 residues long. The V end lost 4 bases, the J end lost 8 bases, and 9 bases lay between the germline ends. Germline V gene lookup returns CDR1 MNHEY and CDR2 SVGAGI. This CDR3 reads CASSLQGDEQFF. CDR3 sequence (DNA): TGTGCCAGCAGTTTACAGGGCGATGAGCAGTTCTTC.

V and J are TRBV30 and TRBJ2-2; TRBD2 is a possible D gene (5 bases). This CDR3 comprises 15 residues. With 3 bases removed from V and 4 bases from J, the gap between germline ends came to 15 bases. Germline-derived CDR1 and CDR2 are GTSNPN and SVGIG (reference sequence). The CDR3, as DNA: TGTGCCTGGAGCGGGATTTTCTCCCTCACCGGGGAGCTGTTTTTT. It translates to CAWSGIFSLTGELFF.

V usage is TRBV9 and J usage is TRBJ2-5; possibly TRBD2 for D (5 bases). Trimming cost V 0 bases and J 7 bases, with 19 bases left between them. Per the germline V gene, CDR1 is SGDLS and CDR2 is YYNGEE. The CDR3 sequence is 16 residues long. The CDR3 nucleotides are TGTGCCAGCAGCGTAGTGGGAACTGGATTTGAGGGGACCCAGTACTTC. Translating it yields CASSVVGTGFEGTQYF.

The chain has TRBV19 and TRBJ1-2, with 9 bases identical to TRBD1. With 5 bases clipped from V and 7 bases from J, the junction kept 17 bases outside the gene matches. CDR1 LNHDA and CDR2 SQIVND come from the germline V gene (reference sequence). CDR3 length: 17 residues. Written as DNA, the CDR3 is TGTGCCAGTAGTGGGGGGGTAAGGACAGGGGATATTGGTGGCTACACCTTC. Residues: CASSGGVRTGDIGGYTF.

This clone was seen at least ten times. The gene calls are TRBV7-6 and TRBJ1-1; D ambiguous. The CDR3 runs to 15 residues. With 3 bases removed from V and 0 bases from J, the gap between germline ends came to 11 bases. Germline V gene sequence: CDR1 SGHVS, CDR2 FNYEAQ. This chain's CDR3 is CASSFGGIMNTEAFF. CDR3 DNA: TGTGCCAGCAGCTTTGGCGGGATTATGAACACTGAAGCTTTCTTT.

The V call is TRBV5-1, the J call TRBJ2-5, with D possibly being TRBD2 (5 bases). The tail of the sequence fits TRBJ2-7 better, so the J call may be wrong. CDR1 is SGHRS and CDR2 is YFSETQ in the germline V gene. This CDR3 is 15 amino acids long. The CDR3 protein is CASSLTRARPYEQYF. CDR3 nucleotides: TGCGCCAGCAGCTTGACTAGAGCAAGACCCTACGAGCAGTACTTC.

V and J are TRBV6-1 and TRBJ2-5; TRBD1 might be the D (6 bases). Germline V gene data show CDR1 as MNHNS and CDR2 as SASEGT. The CDR3 has 15 amino acids. Trimming took 3 bases from V and 1 from J, leaving 12 bases between them. CDR3 coding DNA: TGTGCCAGCAGTGACCTGGGGGCAGGCCAAGAGACCCAGTACTTC. It yields the protein CASSDLGAGQETQYF.

The count of this clone is one. J is TRBJ2-1 and V is TRBV19; 12 bases map to TRBD1. The V gene end was trimmed by 5 bases and the J gene end by 7 bases; junction bases not matched to a gene: 12. The CDR3 contains 17 residues. The germline V gene encodes CDR1 LNHDA and CDR2 SQIVND (reference sequence). The CDR3, as DNA: TGTGCCAGTAGTCTTCTAAAGGGACAGGGGGCGCGGAATGAGCAGTTCTTC. It codes for CASSLLKGQGARNEQFF. The variable domain in full, completed from reference TRBV19 and TRBJ2-1, reads DGGITQSPKYLFRKEGQNVTLSCEQNLNHDAMYWYRQDPGQGLRLIYYSQIVNDFQKGDIAEGYSVSREKKESFPLTVTSAQKNPTAFYLCASSLLKGQGARNEQFFGPGTRLTVL.

Details on this clone: Other DNA sequences of this sample code for an identical CDR3. The chain joins TRBV12-5 to TRBJ1-3; possible D gene TRBD1, 6 bases. V shed 3 bases and J shed 2 bases, with 11 bases lying between them. Germline V gene data show CDR1 as LGHNT and CDR2 as FRNRAP. The CDR3 has 15 amino acids. CDR3 sequence: CASGLGGTPGNTIYF. CDR3 coding DNA: TGTGCTAGTGGTTTAGGGGGAACCCCTGGAAACACCATATATTTT.

The chain is built from TRBV9 and TRBJ2-2; 8 positions agree with TRBD2. V lost 2 bases, J lost 4 bases, and 16 bases stayed unmatched. The CDR3 runs 19 residues. The germline gives CDR1 SGDLS, CDR2 YYNGEE. The CDR3 coding sequence is TGTGCCAGCAGCGTCACGTCAGCGGGAGCTTGGAGAATCACCGGGGAGCTGTTTTTT. This translates into CASSVTSAGAWRITGELFF.